These 17 T cell receptor beta chains were sequenced from one sample in a study of T cell responses to AZD1222 COVID-19 vaccine. Assay used: immunoSEQ multiplex PCR; TCRdb lists only in-frame clones, some missing. This table holds about 140,000 clones, about nine tenths found once. Here the sequenced sample was peripheral blood, taken on day 0 of AZD1222 vaccination. The receptors stem from an adult in good health.

The rearrangement links TRBV10-3 to TRBJ1-2, with a tentative D call TRBD1 (5 bases). Between the trimmed V and J ends, which lost 0 bases and 7 bases, there was a span of 15 bases. Germline CDR1 and CDR2: ENHRY and SYGVKD. This CDR3 has 15 amino acids. The CDR3 protein is CAISESSGRAGGYTF. The DNA of the CDR3 is TGTGCCATCAGTGAGTCGTCAGGCAGGGCGGGTGGCTACACCTTC.

This chain connects TRBV7-9 to TRBJ2-3; 7 bases line up with TRBD1. The CDR3 spans 14 residues. After removal of 11 bases from V and 0 bases from J, the junction contained 8 bases not matched to a gene. Germline V lookup: CDR1 SEHNR, CDR2 FQNEAQ (reference sequence). The DNA of the CDR3 is TGTGCCCTTCGCGGCAGGGGGAGCACAGATACGCAGTATTTT. Its protein is CALRGRGSTDTQYF.

The chain has TRBV7-2 and TRBJ2-7; TRBD2 matches 7 bases. Germline V lookup: CDR1 SGHTA, CDR2 FQGNSA. J gave up 2 bases and V 5 bases, and 9 bases lay outside the gene matches. The CDR3 has 15 amino acids. The DNA for the CDR3 is TGTGCCAGCAGCCCGTACGGGCGGGGGACCTACGAGCAGTACTTC. This codes for CASSPYGRGTYEQYF.

The chain has TRBV3-1 (or the pseudogene TRBV3-2) and TRBJ1-4; tentative D call: TRBD1 (6 bases). V was trimmed by 1 base and J by 12 bases, leaving 15 bases between them. This CDR3 is built from 14 residues. Germline V gene data show CDR1 as LGHDT and CDR2 as YNNKEL (reference sequence). CDR3 nucleotides: TGTGCCAGCAGCCAAGGGTATCAGGGGAGGGAACTGTTTTTT. Translation gives CASSQGYQGRELFF.

The chain couples TRBV30 to TRBJ2-4; 7 nucleotides align to TRBD1. Germline trimming cut 2 bases from V and 0 bases from J; bases unmatched to any gene: 16. This CDR3 spans 19 amino acids. Looked up from germline, CDR1 is GTSNPN and CDR2 is SVGIG (reference sequence). Written as DNA, the CDR3 is TGTGCCTGGAGTAGCATAGGGGGCCGTCGGATAATAGCCAAAAACATTCAGTACTTC. Translation gives CAWSSIGGRRIIAKNIQYF.

The rearrangement joins TRBV11-3 to TRBJ2-7; D unresolved. CDR1 is SGHNT and CDR2 is YENEEA in the germline V gene. Trimming stripped 1 base from V and 3 bases from J, with 13 bases between. The CDR3 totals 15 residues. The CDR3 loop is CASSLATDHGYEQYF. In DNA form, the CDR3 reads TGTGCCAGCAGCTTAGCGACCGATCACGGCTACGAGCAGTACTTC.

The chain joins TRBV19 to TRBJ1-1; TRBD1 aligns across 7 bases. J lost 6 bases, V lost 3 bases, and 7 bases had no gene match. Germline V gene data show CDR1 as LNHDA and CDR2 as SQIVND (reference sequence). CDR3 size: 14 residues. In DNA form, the CDR3 reads TGTGCCAGTAGTATGTCCACAGGGGTCGCTGAAGCTTTCTTT. Residues: CASSMSTGVAEAFF.

This clone was detected only a few times. The chain uses TRBV7-9 and TRBJ2-7; 13 bases agree with TRBD2. The CDR3 spans 15 residues. J lost 6 bases, V lost 3 bases, and 5 bases had no gene match. The germline gives CDR1 SEHNR, CDR2 FQNEAQ (reference sequence). CDR3 protein: CASSFEGLAGREQYF. CDR3 sequence (DNA): TGTGCCAGCAGCTTTGAGGGACTAGCGGGACGCGAGCAGTACTTC.

The chain combines TRBV19 with TRBJ2-5; 9 bases are shared with TRBD1. This CDR3 comprises 18 residues. Per germline, CDR1 LNHDA and CDR2 SQIVND (reference sequence). J gave up 3 bases and V 3 bases, and 14 bases lay outside the gene matches. DNA for the CDR3: TGTGCCAGTAGTATGGGCCATCGTGGACAGGGGAGGGAAGAGACCCAGTACTTC. Translated, it gives CASSMGHRGQGREETQYF. The variable domain in full, with the rest retrieved from reference TRBV19 and TRBJ2-5, is DGGITQSPKYLFRKEGQNVTLSCEQNLNHDAMYWYRQDPGQGLRLIYYSQIVNDFQKGDIAEGYSVSREKKESFPLTVTSAQKNPTAFYLCASSMGHRGQGREETQYFGPGTRLLVL.

The chain links TRBV7-2 to TRBJ2-1; 9 bases align to TRBD2. CDR3 size: 16 residues. V dropped 3 bases and J dropped 7; count of bases not matched to a gene: 10. Germline values: CDR1 SGHTA, CDR2 FQGNSA. The CDR3 reads CASSLGSGGWGNEQFF. The CDR3 DNA reads TGTGCCAGCAGCTTGGGTAGCGGGGGATGGGGGAATGAGCAGTTCTTC.

The chain has TRBV11-2 and TRBJ2-1; tentative D call: TRBD1 (5 bases). The CDR3 sequence is 12 residues long. Trimming took 5 bases from V and 7 from J, leaving 9 bases between them. The V gene's germline CDR1 is SGHAT and CDR2 FQNNGV. The CDR3 bases are TGTGCCAGCAGCGGGCAGGGTAATGAGCAGTTCTTC. This codes for CASSGQGNEQFF.

This rearrangement joins TRBV29-1 to TRBJ1-5; the D gene is possibly TRBD1 (6 bases). The CDR3 sequence is 13 residues long. V lost 2 bases, J lost 5 bases, and 10 bases lay in between. The germline V gene encodes CDR1 SQVTM and CDR2 ANQGSEA. Here the CDR3 DNA reads TGCAGCGTTGAAATGTCAGGGGATCAGCCCCAGCATTTT. Its protein is CSVEMSGDQPQHF.

The count of this clone is one. The chain joins TRBV30 to TRBJ2-7, with 7 bases fitting TRBD2. J was trimmed by 0 bases and V by 8 bases; bases with no gene match: 10. Per the germline V gene, CDR1 is GTSNPN and CDR2 is SVGIG (reference sequence). The CDR3 extends over 14 amino acids. DNA of the CDR3: TGTGCCGGACTAGGATACGGCGTCTCCTACGAGCAGTACTTC. It specifies CAGLGYGVSYEQYF.

The V and J genes are TRBV4-2 and TRBJ2-1; no reliable D call. The CDR3 sequence is 13 residues long. Trimming took off 4 bases at V and 6 bases at J, with 10 bases between the two ends. Looked up from germline, CDR1 is LGHNA and CDR2 is YNFKEQ. CDR3 bases: TGTGCCAGCAGCCCCCATAAGGGCAATGAGCAGTTCTTC. It specifies CASSPHKGNEQFF.

This clone was seen a handful of times. The V call is TRBV9, the J call TRBJ2-1; 12 bases match TRBD2. V shed 4 bases and J 7 bases; nucleotides not matched to a gene: 6. The germline V gene encodes CDR1 SGDLS and CDR2 YYNGEE. The CDR3 contains 15 residues. The CDR3 DNA reads TGTGCCAGCAGCCCCCGGACTAGCGGGAAAAATGAGCAGTTCTTC. It specifies CASSPRTSGKNEQFF. Full variable domain (missing parts from reference TRBV9 and TRBJ2-1): DSGVTQTPKHLITATGQRVTLRCSPRSGDLSVYWYQQSLDQGLQFLIQYYNGEERAKGNILERFSAQQFPDLHSELNLSSLELGDSALYFCASSPRTSGKNEQFFGPGTRLTVL.

The chain joins TRBV18 to TRBJ1-2; 9 nucleotides match TRBD1. V lost 5 bases and J lost 10; bases outside the gene matches: 8. The germline V gene has CDR1 KGHSH and CDR2 LQKENI. This CDR3 comprises 13 residues. This CDR3 is CASSIRDREPYTF. The CDR3 DNA reads TGTGCCAGCTCAATCCGGGACAGGGAACCCTACACCTTC. Based on the CDR3 plus reference TRBV18 and TRBJ1-2, the full variable domain is NAGVMQNPRHLVRRRGQEARLRCSPMKGHSHVYWYRQLPEEGLKFMVYLQKENIIDESGMPKERFSAEFPKEGPSILRIQQVVRGDSAAYFCASSIRDREPYTFGSGTRLTVV.

The chain links TRBV18 to TRBJ2-3; 7 bases are shared with TRBD1. Germline V gives CDR1 KGHSH, CDR2 LQKENI. After removal of 0 bases from V and 6 bases from J, the junction contained 12 bases not matched to a gene. The CDR3 totals 17 residues. This CDR3 is CASSPPSSTGLKDTQYF. CDR3 sequence (DNA): TGTGCCAGCTCACCACCCTCTTCGACAGGGCTAAAGGATACGCAGTATTTT.